The 12 T cell receptor beta chains reported below all come from one sample, sequenced in a study of neurological immune-mediated disorders. MiXCR was run by TCRdb on the 5' RACE reads, yielding one entry per CDR3 protein. The data contain nearly 30,000 distinct CDR3 sequences, around 10% of them singletons. Sequenced input: PBMCs. Source of these receptors: a woman in her fifties or sixties in good health.

This clonotype has a count of ten or more. The chain has TRBV12-3 or TRBV12-4 and TRBJ1-1, with 7 bases identical to TRBD1. CDR3 length equals 15 residues. V lost 2 bases and J lost 6; bases outside the gene matches: 9. CDR3 amino acids: CASSLSATGRAEAFF. The CDR3 DNA reads TGTGCCAGCAGTTTATCCGCGACAGGGAGGGCTGAAGCTTTCTTT.

This clonotype has at least ten counts. V usage is TRBV7-2 and J usage is TRBJ2-7, with D tentatively TRBD1 or TRBD2 (5 bases each). This CDR3 has 13 amino acids. Germline CDR1 and CDR2: SGHTA and FQGNSA. Trimming stripped 5 bases from V and 4 bases from J, with 12 bases between. The DNA for the CDR3 is TGTGCCAGCAGCCCGGGACGTATGTACGAGCAGTACTTC. Amino acid sequence: CASSPGRMYEQYF.

The chain is built from TRBV12-3 or TRBV12-4 and TRBJ2-7; D gene unclear. V lost 0 bases, J lost 4 bases, and 10 bases lay in between. This CDR3 spans 14 amino acids. The CDR3 spells CASSLAGHIYEQYF. The CDR3, as DNA: TGTGCCAGCAGTTTAGCAGGGCACATTTACGAGCAGTACTTC.

In the case of this clonotype: The junction shows a germline mismatch at one end, possibly a read error. The CDR3 sequence: CASSLSGGRNTVELFF. The CDR3 coding sequence is TGTGCCAGCAGCTTATCAGGGGGCAGGAACACCGTGGAGCTGTTTTTT. The chain recombines TRBV7-2 with TRBJ2-2; 8 bases map to TRBD1. CDR1 and CDR2 from the germline V gene are SGHTA and FQGNSA. The CDR3 extends over 16 amino acids.

This clonotype was seen ten or more times. The chain recombines TRBV4-1 with TRBJ2-7, with D perhaps matching TRBD1 (5 bases). Germline V CDR1 and CDR2: MGHRA, YSYEKL. Trimming took 1 base from V and 2 from J, leaving 12 bases between them. This CDR3 is 15 amino acids long. The CDR3 region is CASSQAKQAPYEQYF. The CDR3 nucleotides are TGCGCCAGCAGCCAAGCAAAACAGGCCCCCTACGAGCAGTACTTC.

In this sample, this clonotype turned up many times. The DNA of the CDR3 is TGTGCCAGCAAGGGGCAGGATAATTCACCCCTCCACTTT. Protein product: CASKGQDNSPLHF. This chain links TRBV6-5 with TRBJ1-6; a possible D gene is TRBD1 (5 bases). CDR3 length: 13 amino acids. Germline lookup yields CDR1 MNHEY and CDR2 SVGAGI. Trimming pared 7 bases from V and 5 bases from J, leaving 9 bases between.

This clonotype was seen many times. The V gene is TRBV20-1, the J gene TRBJ1-1; D is undetermined. Trimming shortened V by 6 bases and J by 3 bases, and 14 bases separated the two germline ends. Germline loops: CDR1 DFQATT, CDR2 SNEGSKA (reference sequence). CDR3 length equals 13 residues. CDR3 protein: CSALLPGHTEAFF. DNA of the CDR3: TGCAGTGCACTATTGCCAGGACACACTGAAGCTTTCTTT.

This chain connects TRBV12-3 or TRBV12-4 to TRBJ1-4; 7 nucleotides match TRBD1. V lost 6 bases and J lost 6; bases outside the gene matches: 7. The CDR3 totals 14 residues. The CDR3 DNA reads TGTGCCAGCAGGGGTGACAGGGTGCATGAAAAACTGTTTTTT. This sequence encodes CASRGDRVHEKLFF.

With regard to this clonotype: One base away lies a much larger clone, so this may be a sequencing read error. This sequence joins TRBV5-1 and TRBJ1-5; D is uncertain. Germline lookup yields CDR1 SGHRS and CDR2 YFSETQ. The CDR3 totals 15 residues. Trimming pared 0 bases from V and 2 bases from J, leaving 9 bases between. This chain's CDR3 is CASSLEGARNQPQHF. CDR3 nucleotide sequence: TGCGCCAGCAGCTTGGAGGGAGCTCGCAATCAGCCCCAGCATTTT.

This clonotype was seen ten or more times. V is TRBV7-8 and J is TRBJ2-3; 9 bases match TRBD2. CDR3 length: 16 amino acids. Trimming cost V 2 bases and J 4 bases; bases outside gene matches: 7. The germline CDR1 and CDR2 sequences are SGHVS and FQNEAQ. CDR3 in DNA: TGTGCCAGCAGCTTAAGGCGGGGGGGCCAGGCAGATACGCAGTATTTT. Amino acid sequence: CASSLRRGGQADTQYF.

V usage is TRBV5-1 and J usage is TRBJ2-4, with D unclear. The CDR3 loop spans 14 amino acids. The V gene lost 1 base and the J gene lost 2 bases, with 7 bases spanning the gap. Germline V gene data show CDR1 as SGHRS and CDR2 as YFSETQ. CDR3 residues: CASSLTQSKNIQYF. CDR3 DNA: TGCGCCAGCAGCTTGACCCAGTCCAAAAACATTCAGTACTTC.

This clonotype was seen ten or more times. The V and J genes are TRBV6-5 and TRBJ1-5, with D possibly matching TRBD1 (5 bases). CDR1 MNHEY and CDR2 SVGAGI come from the germline V gene. CDR3 length equals 15 residues. Trimming took 6 bases from V and 0 from J, leaving 12 bases between them. CDR3 loop: CASSTGGYSNQPQHF. The CDR3 DNA reads as TGTGCCAGCAGCACCGGGGGATATAGCAATCAGCCCCAGCATTTT.